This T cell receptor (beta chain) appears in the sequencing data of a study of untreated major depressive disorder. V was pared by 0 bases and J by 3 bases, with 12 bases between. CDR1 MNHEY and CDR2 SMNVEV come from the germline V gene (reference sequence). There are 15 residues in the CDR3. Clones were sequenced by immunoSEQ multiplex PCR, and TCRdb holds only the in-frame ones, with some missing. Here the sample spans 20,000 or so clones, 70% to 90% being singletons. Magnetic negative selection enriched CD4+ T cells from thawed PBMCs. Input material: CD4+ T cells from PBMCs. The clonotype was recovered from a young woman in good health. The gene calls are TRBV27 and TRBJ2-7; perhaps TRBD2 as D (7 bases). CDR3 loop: CASSLSGGAVYEQYF. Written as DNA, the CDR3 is TGTGCCAGCAGTTTATCGGGGGGGGCCGTCTACGAGCAGTACTTC.